This TCR beta chain was sequenced during a study of blood T cell repertoires in COVID-19. This CDR3 has 14 amino acids. Per the germline V gene, CDR1 is MDHEN and CDR2 is SYDVKM. V was shortened by 7 bases and J by 5 bases, with 15 bases between the two germline ends. Data came from immunoSEQ multiplex PCR; TCRdb stores just in-frame clones and leaves some out. The table has roughly 250,000 clones, 75% to 90% seen once. Cohort placement rested on clinical history that participants reported themselves. All recovered Cohort 3 donors got two negative PCRs, got clearance, or saw symptom resolution. This receptor was obtained from a woman aged 25 to 39 who had recovered from COVID-19. Sequencing used PBMCs or T cells enriched from blood (not recorded which). The V and J genes are TRBV28 and TRBJ1-5, with D hard to call. CDR3 DNA sequence: TGTGCCAGCACCCCTGGCGGAAGAGATCAGCCCCAGCATTTT. Translated, it gives CASTPGGRDQPQHF. Full variable domain (outside the CDR3, taken from reference TRBV28 and TRBJ1-5): DVKVTQSSRYLVKRTGEKVFLECVQDMDHENMFWYRQDPGLGLRLIYFSYDVKMKEKGDIPEGYSVSREKKERFSLILESASTNQTSMYLCASTPGGRDQPQHFGDGTRLSIL.